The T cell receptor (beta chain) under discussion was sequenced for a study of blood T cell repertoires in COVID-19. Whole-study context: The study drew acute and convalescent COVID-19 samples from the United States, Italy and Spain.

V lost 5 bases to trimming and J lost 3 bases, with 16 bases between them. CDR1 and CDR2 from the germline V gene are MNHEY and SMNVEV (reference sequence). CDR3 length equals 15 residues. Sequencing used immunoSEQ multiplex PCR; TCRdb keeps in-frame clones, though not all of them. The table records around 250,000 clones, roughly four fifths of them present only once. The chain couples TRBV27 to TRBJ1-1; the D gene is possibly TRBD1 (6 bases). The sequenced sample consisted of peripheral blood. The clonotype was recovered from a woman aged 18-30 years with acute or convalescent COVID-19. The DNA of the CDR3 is TGTGCCAGCAGTCCCGTGGGGGGGGCGGACACTGAAGCTTTCTTT. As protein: CASSPVGGADTEAFF.